One and the same sample provided the 31 T cell receptor beta chains below, sequenced in a study of CD8+CD57+ T cells in acquired aplastic anemia. TCR beta VDJ and CDR3 were profiled, and genomic DNA was the template. One entry per CDR3 protein, called by TCRdb with MiXCR from the reads. The sample lists 65,000 to 85,000 distinct CDR3 sequences; under 65% were seen once. The sample comprised sorted CD4+, CD8+, or CD8+CD57+ T cells (not recorded which) from PBMCs. These receptor sequences come from a human donor in good health, serving as a control.

The gene calls are TRBV10-1 and TRBJ2-7, with 8 bases aligning to TRBD2. CDR1 and CDR2 from the germline V gene are WNHNN and SYGVQD (reference sequence). The CDR3 totals 16 residues. The V and J ends lost 3 bases and 2 bases, in that order; junction bases with no gene match: 9. The DNA of the CDR3 is TGCGCCAGCAGTGAAGTGTATAGCGGGGCCCCCTACGAGCAGTACTTC. Translating gives CASSEVYSGAPYEQYF.

In this sample, this clonotype turned up a few times. The rearrangement joins TRBV7-9 to TRBJ2-1; no firm D call. The V gene's germline CDR1 is SEHNR and CDR2 FQNEAQ (reference sequence). CDR3 length equals 11 residues. V lost 8 bases, J lost 8 bases, and 10 bases lay in between. The CDR3 coding sequence is TGTGCCAGCTCCTGGGCGGATGAGCAGTTCTTC. Protein: CASSWADEQFF.

The rearrangement uses TRBV4-2 and TRBJ1-2; D is possibly TRBD1 (5 bases). This CDR3 spans 15 amino acids. Germline loops: CDR1 LGHNA, CDR2 YNFKEQ. The V end was cut by 4 bases, the J end by 6 bases, with 18 bases between. The CDR3 region has the DNA TGTGCCAGCAGCCTCCGAGCAATAGCGGGGGATGGCTACACCTTC. This gives the protein CASSLRAIAGDGYTF.

At least ten counts were recorded for this clonotype. The V gene is TRBV12-3 or TRBV12-4, the J gene TRBJ2-3, with 8 bases fitting TRBD2. The CDR3 extends over 15 amino acids. Trimming at V came to 4 bases and at J to 4 bases, leaving 7 bases not matched to a gene. The CDR3 DNA sequence: TGTGCCAGCAGTTGGGGAAGCGGGAGTTCAGATACGCAGTATTTT. Protein: CASSWGSGSSDTQYF.

This clonotype was detected only a few times. The J gene is TRBJ1-1, the V gene TRBV19; tentative D call: TRBD1 (5 bases). V was cut by 6 bases and J by 3 bases, with 17 bases left in between. This CDR3 region has 15 residues. Germline assignment: CDR1 LNHDA and CDR2 SQIVND (reference sequence). The CDR3 bases are TGTGCCAGTAGAGGAGTAGGCAGAGGGGACACTGAAGCTTTCTTT. Its translation is CASRGVGRGDTEAFF.

This chain uses TRBV7-8 with TRBJ1-4; 8 bases fit TRBD1. CDR1 and CDR2 from the germline V gene are SGHVS and FQNEAQ. After removal of 2 bases from V and 6 bases from J, the junction contained 11 bases not matched to a gene. This CDR3 spans 17 amino acids. The CDR3 sequence: CASSLSNRGYGDEKLFF. CDR3 bases: TGTGCCAGCAGCTTATCGAACAGGGGGTATGGAGATGAAAAACTGTTTTTT.

The V call is TRBV29-1, the J call TRBJ2-6, with D possibly TRBD2 on 5 matching bases. The CDR3 is 14 amino acids. Germline CDR1 and CDR2: SQVTM and ANQGSEA. The V end lost 7 bases, the J end lost 4 bases, and 14 bases lay between the germline ends. DNA of the CDR3: TGCAGCGCCCTAGCCCCGACCGGGGCCAACGTCCTGACTTTC. Its translation is CSALAPTGANVLTF.

This chain uses TRBV19 with TRBJ2-7; possibly TRBD1 for D (6 bases). The germline V gene has CDR1 LNHDA and CDR2 SQIVND (reference sequence). The CDR3 is made up of 15 amino acids. V lost 6 bases and J lost 3, with 18 bases in between. CDR3 sequence reads: CASREIGTRIYEQYF. The CDR3 DNA reads as TGTGCCAGTAGGGAGATTGGGACACGGATCTACGAGCAGTACTTC.

This clonotype was seen more than once but under ten times. A read error may produce the germline difference seen at one junction end. The chain employs TRBV7-8 and TRBJ2-7; unclear D gene. This CDR3 comprises 15 residues. Germline CDR1 reads SGHVS; CDR2 reads FQNEAQ. The CDR3 DNA is TGCGCCAGCAGCCAAGCTCACGGGTCCTCCTACGAGCAGTACTTC. Amino acid sequence: CASSQAHGSSYEQYF. Drawing the rest from reference TRBV7-8 and TRBJ2-7, the complete variable domain is GAGVSQSPRYKVAKRGQDVALRCDPISGHVSLFWYQQALGQGPEFLTYFQNEAQLDKSGLPSDRFFAERPEGSVSTLKIQRTQQEDSAVYLCASSQAHGSSYEQYFGPGTRLTVT.

This chain connects TRBV25-1 to TRBJ2-2, with D tentatively TRBD2 (7 bases). Per germline, CDR1 MGHDK and CDR2 SYGVNS. There are 18 residues in the CDR3. Trimming cost V 9 bases and J 2 bases, with 25 bases left between them. This CDR3 reads CARLVGPYREGNTGELFF. The CDR3 nucleotides are TGTGCCAGGCTAGTAGGGCCCTACAGGGAGGGTAACACCGGGGAGCTGTTTTTT.

The chain has TRBV2 and TRBJ2-1; 12 bases are a match to TRBD2. CDR1 is SNHLY, CDR2 FYNNEI, per germline. There are 15 residues in the CDR3. The V segment lost 4 bases and the J segment 10 bases; nucleotides outside the gene matches: 8. CDR3 in amino acids: CASSGASGGAREQFF. CDR3 DNA: TGTGCCAGCAGTGGGGCTAGCGGGGGGGCTCGGGAGCAGTTCTTC.

V usage is TRBV10-3 and J usage is TRBJ1-4; TRBD1 matches at 7 bases. This CDR3 is 17 amino acids long. With V trimmed by 0 bases and J by 4 bases, 8 bases remained unmatched. CDR1 is ENHRY and CDR2 is SYGVKD in the germline V gene. CDR3 sequence reads: CAISESIIDRDNEKLFF. CDR3 bases: TGTGCCATCAGTGAGTCGATTATCGACAGGGATAATGAAAAACTGTTTTTT.

J is TRBJ2-1 and V is TRBV11-1; TRBD2 aligns across 10 bases. The ends lost 5 bases at V and 7 bases at J; junction bases unmatched: 5. This CDR3 is 14 amino acids long. Per the germline V gene, CDR1 is SGHAT and CDR2 is FQDESV (reference sequence). Here the CDR3 reads CASSISAGGNEQFF. In DNA, the CDR3 is TGTGCCAGCAGCATATCAGCGGGAGGGAATGAGCAGTTCTTC.

On this clonotype: At one boundary the junction diverges from the germline segment, which might be a read error. This chain links TRBV29-1 with TRBJ2-3; 11 bases fit TRBD2. The CDR3 spans 15 residues. Germline V CDR1 and CDR2: SQVTM, ANQGSEA. The CDR3: CSVEGASGGTDTQYF. The CDR3 DNA sequence: TGTAGCGTTGAAGGAGCTAGCGGGGGGACAGATACGCAGTATTTT.

This chain joins TRBV20-1 and TRBJ2-7, with TRBD2 identical over 13 bases. The CDR3 has 13 residues. CDR1 is DFQATT and CDR2 is SNEGSKA in the germline V gene (reference sequence). With V trimmed by 7 bases and J by 2 bases, 2 bases remained unmatched. CDR3 bases: TGCAGTGTTGGGACTAGCGGGACCTACGAGCAGTACTTC. This gives the protein CSVGTSGTYEQYF.

The chain is built from TRBV12-3 or TRBV12-4 and TRBJ1-2; D gene ambiguous. V lost 5 bases, J lost 6 bases, and 10 bases lay in between. The CDR3 spans 12 residues. The CDR3 spells CASSRGPHGYTF. The CDR3, as DNA: TGTGCCAGCAGTCGGGGTCCCCATGGCTACACCTTC.

This clonotype occurred many times. V is TRBV12-3 or TRBV12-4 and J is TRBJ1-2; D not certain. Trimming stripped 6 bases from V and 3 bases from J, with 17 bases between. This CDR3 region has 15 residues. The CDR3 region is CASSFVGLPHYGYTF. CDR3 nucleotide sequence: TGTGCCAGCAGCTTTGTAGGACTTCCCCACTATGGCTACACCTTC.

This chain uses TRBV13 with TRBJ2-3, with 8 bases fitting TRBD2. V dropped 3 bases and J dropped 5; count of bases not matched to a gene: 4. This CDR3 spans 14 amino acids. Germline CDR1 reads PRHDT; CDR2 reads FYEKMQ (reference sequence). The CDR3 here is CASSLREVGDTQYF. Here the CDR3 DNA reads TGTGCCAGCAGCTTGCGGGAGGTAGGAGATACGCAGTATTTT.

This clonotype has a handful of counts. A read error may be the cause here, since a much bigger clone is one base away. This sequence joins TRBV5-1 and TRBJ2-5; tentative D call: TRBD1 (5 bases). The CDR3 loop spans 16 amino acids. CDR1 SGHRS and CDR2 YFSETQ come from the germline V gene. CDR3 DNA sequence: TGCGCCAGCAGCGAAGACGACAGCTTCAACCAAGAGGCCCAGTACTTC. Protein: CASSEDDSFNQEAQYF.

The rearrangement uses TRBV20-1 and TRBJ2-7; 10 bases align to TRBD2. In germline, CDR1 is DFQATT, CDR2 SNEGSKA (reference sequence). Trimming cost V 3 bases and J 3 bases; bases outside gene matches: 8. CDR3 length: 15 amino acids. The CDR3 sequence: CSASYSSGGNYEQYF. The CDR3 bases are TGCAGTGCTAGCTATTCTAGCGGGGGAAACTACGAGCAGTACTTC.

In regard to this clonotype: A junction end diverges from the germline sequence, so it may reflect a read error. V usage is TRBV7-7 and J usage is TRBJ2-1; D unresolved. This CDR3 spans 13 amino acids. Looked up from germline, CDR1 is SSHAT and CDR2 is FNYEAQ (reference sequence). CDR3 residues: CASSRSPNNEQFF. Here the CDR3 DNA reads TGTGCTAGCAGCCGATCGCCCAACAATGAGCAGTTCTTC. Filled out from reference TRBV7-7 and TRBJ2-1, the complete variable domain reads GAGVSQSPRYKVTKRGQDVTLRCDPISSHATLYWYQQALGQGPEFLTYFNYEAQPDKSGLPSDRFSAERPEGSISTLTIQRTEQRDSAMYRCASSRSPNNEQFFGPGTRLTVL.

This clonotype was seen at least ten times. This chain joins TRBV6-1 and TRBJ1-3; 7 bases line up with TRBD1. CDR3 size: 15 residues. Germline trimming cut 7 bases from V and 4 bases from J; bases unmatched to any gene: 10. CDR1 is MNHNS and CDR2 is SASEGT in the germline V gene. The CDR3 bases are TGTGCCAGCAAGATAACAGGGGCGGGCGGAAACACCATATATTTT. Its translation: CASKITGAGGNTIYF.

This clonotype came up a few times. The chain employs TRBV5-1 and TRBJ2-7, with D perhaps TRBD1 (6 bases). The CDR3 loop spans 14 amino acids. Trimming removed 5 bases at V and 7 bases at J, with 19 bases between. In germline, CDR1 is SGHRS, CDR2 YFSETQ. The CDR3 here is CASSYNDRTGEQYF. The CDR3, as DNA: TGCGCCAGCAGTTATAACGACAGGACGGGGGAGCAGTACTTC.

This clonotype was observed at least ten times. The chain carries TRBV6-1 and TRBJ2-7; either TRBD1 or TRBD2 may fit D (5 bases each). The germline V and J ends were trimmed by 2 bases and 3 bases, with 17 bases remaining between them. Per the germline V gene, CDR1 is MNHNS and CDR2 is SASEGT. This CDR3 comprises 16 residues. The CDR3 coding sequence is TGTGCCAGCAGTGAACTCACTTTCGGGACGTACTACGAGCAGTACTTC. Residues: CASSELTFGTYYEQYF.

This clonotype came up many times. The chain joins TRBV4-1 to TRBJ2-7; D perhaps matches TRBD1 (6 bases). With 0 bases removed from V and 6 bases from J, the gap between germline ends came to 15 bases. Germline assignment: CDR1 MGHRA and CDR2 YSYEKL. The CDR3 extends over 15 amino acids. The CDR3 reads CASSQDSLSGVEQYF. CDR3 bases: TGCGCCAGCAGCCAAGACTCGTTATCAGGGGTCGAGCAGTACTTC.

This clonotype was recorded many times. The V and J genes are TRBV14 and TRBJ2-7; 7 positions agree with TRBD2. CDR1 is SGHDN and CDR2 is FVKESK in the germline V gene. The CDR3 is 17 amino acids. The trim removed 1 base at V and 1 base at J, leaving 10 bases unmatched. CDR3 loop: CASSQGLQRDNSYEQYF. CDR3 in DNA: TGTGCCAGCAGCCAAGGACTGCAGCGGGATAATTCCTACGAGCAGTACTTC.

The chain carries TRBV5-5 and TRBJ2-7; TRBD2 might be the D (5 bases). Germline V gene data show CDR1 as SGHKS and CDR2 as YYEKEE (reference sequence). Trimming removed 5 bases at V and 6 bases at J, with 21 bases between. The CDR3 length is 15 residues. CDR3 DNA sequence: TGTGCCAGCAGTTACCGACCAGGACTCCCGAGCGAGCAGTACTTC. This gives the protein CASSYRPGLPSEQYF.

With respect to this clonotype: The junction shows a germline mismatch at one end, possibly a read error. The rearrangement joins TRBV2 to TRBJ2-7; tentatively, D is TRBD1 (6 bases). Germline-derived CDR1 and CDR2 are SNHLY and FYNNEI. There are 12 residues in the CDR3. The CDR3 DNA is TGTGCCAGCAGTGTTAACGGACAGAGCGCTAACTTC. Translation: CASSVNGQSANF.

This sequence joins TRBV20-1 and TRBJ2-7; 11 nucleotides agree with TRBD2. V shed 3 bases, J shed 7 bases, and the junction held 8 bases outside the gene matches. The CDR3 extends over 14 amino acids. Germline CDR1 DFQATT, CDR2 SNEGSKA (reference sequence). Written as DNA, the CDR3 is TGCAGTGCTAGGAATAGCGGGGGGGCTTGGGAGCAGTACTTC. This codes for CSARNSGGAWEQYF.

This clonotype is labeled as medium-sized. The J gene is TRBJ1-2, the V gene TRBV19; TRBD1 matches at 7 bases. Germline V gene data show CDR1 as LNHDA and CDR2 as SQIVND (reference sequence). V was clipped by 1 base and J by 8 bases; unmatched bases: 4. The CDR3 is 13 amino acids. CDR3 loop: CASSIGQGTGYTF. For the CDR3, the DNA is TGTGCCAGTAGTATAGGACAGGGTACGGGCTACACCTTC.

There are many counts of this clonotype. This clone may be a read error of a much larger clone one base away. The V call is TRBV2, the J call TRBJ2-7, with TRBD1 identical over 10 bases. Germline V gives CDR1 SNHLY, CDR2 FYNNEI. This CDR3 is built from 13 residues. V was clipped by 10 bases and J by 3 bases; unmatched bases: 6. The DNA of the CDR3 is TGTGCCAACAGACGGACAGGGGGCTACGAGCAGTACTTC. Its translation: CANRRTGGYEQYF.